The sequence of this T cell receptor (beta chain) was determined in a study of vaccination effects on CD4 cells after COVID-19. Study-level background: Specimens were obtained from a couple of convalescent patients 16 days and one week prior to vaccination.

Germline values: CDR1 GTSNPN, CDR2 SVGIG (reference sequence). V was clipped by 0 bases and J by 8 bases, with 17 bases between them. This CDR3 is 15 amino acids long. Sequenced by immunoSEQ multiplex PCR; TCRdb stores in-frame clones only, minus some. The sample holds some 35,000 clones, about 78% seen once. Pools of viral peptides were used by the ViraFEST assay to expand antigen-specific CD4+ T cells ahead of sequencing. Scientists isolated CD4+ T cells after a roughly nine-day culture period ended. SARS-CoV-2 infected the person between March and December 2020, as confirmed by PCR. In regard to this clone: What it recognizes is unknown.

The sequence derives from a human donor who had a prior SARS-CoV-2 infection. Sequenced material: CD4+ T cells from PBMCs cultured with HCoV-NL63 spike peptides, taken before COVID-19 vaccination. This chain joins TRBV30 and TRBJ1-3; TRBD1 might be the D (5 bases). The chain's CDR3 is CAWSVGTGAFHTIYF. The CDR3 coding sequence is TGTGCCTGGAGTGTGGGGACCGGAGCTTTCCACACCATATATTTT. The full variable domain, completed using reference TRBV30 and TRBJ1-3, is SQTIHQWPATLVQPVGSPLSLECTVEGTSNPNLYWYRQAAGRGLQLLFYSVGIGQISSEVPQNLSASRPQDRQFILSSKKLLLSDSGFYLCAWSVGTGAFHTIYFGEGSWLTVV.